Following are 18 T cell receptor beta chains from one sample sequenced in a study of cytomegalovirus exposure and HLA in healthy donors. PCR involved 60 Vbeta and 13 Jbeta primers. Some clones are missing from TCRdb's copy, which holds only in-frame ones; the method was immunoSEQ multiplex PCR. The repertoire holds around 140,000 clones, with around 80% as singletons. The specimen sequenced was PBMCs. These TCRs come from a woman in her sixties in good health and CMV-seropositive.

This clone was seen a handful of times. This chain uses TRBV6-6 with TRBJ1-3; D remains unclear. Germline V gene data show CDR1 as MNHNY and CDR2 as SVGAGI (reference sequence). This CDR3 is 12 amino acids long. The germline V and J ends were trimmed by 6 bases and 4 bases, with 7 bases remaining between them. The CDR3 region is CASSPEGNTIYF. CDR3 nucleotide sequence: TGTGCCAGCAGCCCAGAAGGAAACACCATATATTTT.

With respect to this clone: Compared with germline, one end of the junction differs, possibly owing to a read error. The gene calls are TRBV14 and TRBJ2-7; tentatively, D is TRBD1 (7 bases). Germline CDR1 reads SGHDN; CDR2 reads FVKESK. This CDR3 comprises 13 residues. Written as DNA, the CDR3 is TGTGTCAGCAGCCGGCAGGGGGGCTACGAGCAGTACTTC. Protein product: CVSSRQGGYEQYF.

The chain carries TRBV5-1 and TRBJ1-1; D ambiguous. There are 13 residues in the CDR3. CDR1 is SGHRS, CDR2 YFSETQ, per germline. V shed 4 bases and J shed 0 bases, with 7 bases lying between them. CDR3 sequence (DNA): TGCGCCAGCAGCCTGAACATGAACACTGAAGCTTTCTTT. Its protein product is CASSLNMNTEAFF.

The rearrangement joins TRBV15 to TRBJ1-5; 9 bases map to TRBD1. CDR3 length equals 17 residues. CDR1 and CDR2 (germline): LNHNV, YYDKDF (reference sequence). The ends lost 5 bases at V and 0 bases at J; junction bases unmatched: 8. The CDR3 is CATSEPGQGYSNQPQHF. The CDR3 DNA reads TGTGCCACCAGCGAACCGGGACAGGGATATAGCAATCAGCCCCAGCATTTT.

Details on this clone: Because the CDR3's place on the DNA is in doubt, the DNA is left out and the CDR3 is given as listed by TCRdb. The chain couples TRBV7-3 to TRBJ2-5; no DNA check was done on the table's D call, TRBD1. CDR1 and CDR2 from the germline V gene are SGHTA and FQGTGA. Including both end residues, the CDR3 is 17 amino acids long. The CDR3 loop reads CASSLKVFGPGEGTQYF.

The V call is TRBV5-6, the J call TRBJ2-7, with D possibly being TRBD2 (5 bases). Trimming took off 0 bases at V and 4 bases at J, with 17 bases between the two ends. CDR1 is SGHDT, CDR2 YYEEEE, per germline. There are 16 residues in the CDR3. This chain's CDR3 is CASSLDRRPQAYEQYF. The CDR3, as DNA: TGTGCCAGCAGCTTGGATCGGAGGCCCCAGGCTTACGAGCAGTACTTC.

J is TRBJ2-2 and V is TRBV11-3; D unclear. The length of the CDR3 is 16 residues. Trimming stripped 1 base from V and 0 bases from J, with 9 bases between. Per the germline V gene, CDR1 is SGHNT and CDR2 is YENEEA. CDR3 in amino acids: CASSLVSTSNTGELFF. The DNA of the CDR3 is TGTGCCAGCAGCTTAGTTTCTACCTCGAACACCGGGGAGCTGTTTTTT.

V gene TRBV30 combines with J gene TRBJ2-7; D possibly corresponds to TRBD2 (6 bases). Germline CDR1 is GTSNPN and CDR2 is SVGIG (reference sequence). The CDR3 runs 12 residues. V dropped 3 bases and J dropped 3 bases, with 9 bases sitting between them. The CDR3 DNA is TGTGCCTGGAGCCAAGCGGGCTACGAGCAGTACTTC. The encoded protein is CAWSQAGYEQYF. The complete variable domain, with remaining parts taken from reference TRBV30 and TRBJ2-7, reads SQTIHQWPATLVQPVGSPLSLECTVEGTSNPNLYWYRQAAGRGLQLLFYSVGIGQISSEVPQNLSASRPQDRQFILSSKKLLLSDSGFYLCAWSQAGYEQYFGPGTRLTVT.

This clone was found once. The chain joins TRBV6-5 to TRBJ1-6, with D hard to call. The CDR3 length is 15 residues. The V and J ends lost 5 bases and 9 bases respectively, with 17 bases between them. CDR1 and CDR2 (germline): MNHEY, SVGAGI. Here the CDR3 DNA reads TGTGCCAGCAGTGCCCTTGGACTGCTGAGTTCACCCCTCCACTTT. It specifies CASSALGLLSSPLHF.

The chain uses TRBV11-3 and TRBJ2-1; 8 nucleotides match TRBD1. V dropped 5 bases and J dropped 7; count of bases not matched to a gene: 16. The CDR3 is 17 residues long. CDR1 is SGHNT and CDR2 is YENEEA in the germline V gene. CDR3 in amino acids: CASSNNSRTGTGNEQFF. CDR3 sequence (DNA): TGTGCCAGCAGCAACAACTCCCGGACAGGGACGGGTAATGAGCAGTTCTTC.

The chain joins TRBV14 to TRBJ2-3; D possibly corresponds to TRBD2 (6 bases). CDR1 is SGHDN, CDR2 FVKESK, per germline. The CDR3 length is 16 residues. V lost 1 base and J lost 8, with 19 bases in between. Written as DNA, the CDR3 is TGTGCCAGCAGCCAAGGTGTACTAGCCCTGGACTCTACGCAGTATTTT. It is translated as CASSQGVLALDSTQYF.

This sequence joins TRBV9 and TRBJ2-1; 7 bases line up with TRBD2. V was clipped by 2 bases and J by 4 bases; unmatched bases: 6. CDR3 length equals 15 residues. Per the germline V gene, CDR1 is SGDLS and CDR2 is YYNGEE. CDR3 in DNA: TGTGCCAGCAGCGTGGGTTCTAGCGGATACAATGAGCAGTTCTTC. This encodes CASSVGSSGYNEQFF.

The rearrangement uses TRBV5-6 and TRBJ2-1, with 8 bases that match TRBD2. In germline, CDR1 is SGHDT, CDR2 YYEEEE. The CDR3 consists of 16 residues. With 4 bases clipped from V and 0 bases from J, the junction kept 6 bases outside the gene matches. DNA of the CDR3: TGTGCCAGCAGCGGGAAGACTAGCGTCTCCTACAATGAGCAGTTCTTC. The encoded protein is CASSGKTSVSYNEQFF.

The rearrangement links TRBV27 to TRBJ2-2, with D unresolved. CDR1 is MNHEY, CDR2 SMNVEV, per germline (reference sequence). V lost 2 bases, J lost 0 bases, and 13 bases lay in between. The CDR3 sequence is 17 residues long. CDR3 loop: CASSLHVARTNTGELFF. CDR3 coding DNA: TGTGCCAGCAGTTTACACGTAGCTCGGACGAACACCGGGGAGCTGTTTTTT.

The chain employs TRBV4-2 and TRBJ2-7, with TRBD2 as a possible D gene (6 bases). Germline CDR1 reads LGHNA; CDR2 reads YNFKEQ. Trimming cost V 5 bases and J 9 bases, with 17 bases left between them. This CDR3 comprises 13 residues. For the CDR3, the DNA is TGTGCCAGCAGCGAGTTGAAGCTAGCGAGGCAGTACTTC. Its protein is CASSELKLARQYF.

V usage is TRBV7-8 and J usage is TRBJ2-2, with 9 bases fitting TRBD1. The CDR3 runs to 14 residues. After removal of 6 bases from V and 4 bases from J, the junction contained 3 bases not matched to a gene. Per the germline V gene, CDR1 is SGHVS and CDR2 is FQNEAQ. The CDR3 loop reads CASSGTGRTGELFF. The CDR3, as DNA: TGTGCCAGCAGTGGGACAGGGCGCACCGGGGAGCTGTTTTTT.

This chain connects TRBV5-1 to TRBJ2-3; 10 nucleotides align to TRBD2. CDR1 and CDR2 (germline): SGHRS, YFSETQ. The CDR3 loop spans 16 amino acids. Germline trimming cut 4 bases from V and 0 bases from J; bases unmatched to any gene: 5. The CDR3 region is CASSRTSGASTDTQYF. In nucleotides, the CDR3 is TGCGCCAGCAGCCGGACTAGCGGAGCTAGCACAGATACGCAGTATTTT.

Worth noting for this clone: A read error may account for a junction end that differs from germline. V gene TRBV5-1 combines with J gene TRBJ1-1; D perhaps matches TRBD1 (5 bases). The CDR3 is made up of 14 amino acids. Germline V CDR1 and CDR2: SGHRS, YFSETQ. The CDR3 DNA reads TGCGCCAGCAGCTTGGGGGGGAGGAACGCTGAAGCTTTCTTT. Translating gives CASSLGGRNAEAFF.